The entry that follows covers one T cell receptor (beta chain) sequence. No antigen is known for it. The data belong to a study of blood T cells in healthy people across ages. General study findings and limits: Calculation of diversity from one million T cells yielded estimates considered to be underestimates. TCR beta diversity per million T cells fell roughly linearly with age.

Donors gave ten milliliters of peripheral blood apiece. Total RNA amounts of at least 5 micrograms were extracted per sample. Using a J-beta primer mix together with a sample-barcoded 5' primer, a second PCR was run for roughly 6 to 11 cycles. TCRdb ran MiXCR on the 5' RACE reads and lists one entry per CDR3 protein. Of 550,000 to 800,000 distinct CDR3 sequences listed, approximately 21% are singletons. This TCR was recovered from a man aged 65 to 85 in good health. Sequences were obtained from blood.

CDR3 amino acids: CASTPGQNYNEQFF. As DNA, the CDR3 is TGCGCCAGCACGCCGGGACAAAACTACAATGAGCAGTTCTTC. The chain couples TRBV5-1 to TRBJ2-1; D possibly corresponds to TRBD1 (6 bases). Germline lookup yields CDR1 SGHRS and CDR2 YFSETQ. CDR3 size: 14 residues. Trimming took off 6 bases at V and 3 bases at J, with 13 bases between the two ends. Full variable domain (rest looked up from reference TRBV5-1 and TRBJ2-1): KAGVTQTPRYLIKTRGQQVTLSCSPISGHRSVSWYQQTPGQGLQFLFEYFSETQRNKGNFPGRFSGRQFSNSRSEMNVSTLELGDSALYLCASTPGQNYNEQFFGPGTRLTVL.